A selection of T cell receptor beta chains follows, all from one sample in a study of T cell responses to AZD1222 COVID-19 vaccine. Assay: immunoSEQ multiplex PCR; the TCRdb copy retains only in-frame clones and omits some. The sample carries some 170,000 clones, 85% to 95% recorded once. This sample comprised peripheral blood, obtained on day 0 of AZD1222 vaccination. Every receptor here comes from an adult in good health. CDR3s leave out the opening cysteine and the closing phenylalanine or tryptophan.

TRBV9,TRBJ2-5,12,ASSVGRARETQY
TRBV7-2,TRBJ1-2,12,ASSPNGLNYGYT
TRBV11-2,TRBJ2-7,15,ASSWMPGLGSSYEQY
TRBV10-3,TRBJ1-2,16,AISESKRTGGVVYGYT
TRBV12-5,TRBJ2-3,20,ASGLVTRPIETGGASTDTQY
TRBV4-1,TRBJ2-5,18,ASSLLGTSGSGFSQETQY
TRBV5-1,TRBJ1-1,18,ASTLSPIRDRGLLDTEAF
TRBV19,TRBJ1-6,10,ASSYGDSPLH
TRBV27,TRBJ2-7,11,ASSAGISYEQY
TRBV7-9,TRBJ1-3,13,ASSHRGASGNTIY
TRBV6-5,TRBJ2-7,13,ASSSRTGGSYEQY
TRBV6-5,TRBJ2-5,13,ASSLSGSRLETQY
TRBV5-4,TRBJ2-3,13,ASSLAWSPTDTQY
TRBV5-1,TRBJ2-5,12,ASSLRGIQETQY
TRBV14,TRBJ1-1,12,ASSQDLGNTEAF
TRBV5-1,TRBJ2-1,13,ASSGTGTSSNEQF
TRBV5-4,TRBJ2-1,13,ASSLETSGRHEQF
TRBV30,TRBJ1-3,12,ACRGGLAGGTIY
TRBV18,TRBJ2-1,14,ASSPPPPDSYNEQF
TRBV27,TRBJ2-1,15,ASSILAGLSSYNEQF
TRBV10-3,TRBJ1-6,14,AISETRAVDNSPLH
TRBV3-1/TRBV3-2,TRBJ2-7,11,ASSQDSAYEQY
TRBV3-1/TRBV3-2,TRBJ2-3,17,ASSHPSGDHGTGSDTQY
TRBV6-6,TRBJ2-7,11,ASKDRGPYEQY
TRBV15,TRBJ2-7,13,ATSRARGHPYEQY
TRBV21-1,TRBJ1-5,13,ASSRTGQGTQPQH
TRBV19,TRBJ1-1,10,ASSIGNTEAF
TRBV5-4,TRBJ1-5,13,ASSLGGSSNQPQH